The 19 T cell receptor beta chains in this list originate from one sample, sequenced in a study of shared clonotypes between healthy human individuals. Naive CD8 cells comprised CD45RO-negative, CCR7-positively selected cells, excluding terminally differentiated effector memory CD45RA+ cells. Some clones are missing from TCRdb's copy, which holds only in-frame ones; the method was immunoSEQ multiplex PCR. The data show about 1,800,000 clones, with less than 95% seen just once and more than 0.9% held by the top ten. The source material was naive CD8+ T cells sorted from blood. The receptors were sampled from a man aged 18 to 29 in good health.

The chain joins TRBV7-2 to TRBJ2-3; 7 positions agree with TRBD2. The CDR3 loop spans 17 amino acids. V was clipped by 7 bases and J by 0 bases; unmatched bases: 13. Germline assignment: CDR1 SGHTA and CDR2 FQGNSA. CDR3 sequence (DNA): TGTGCCAGCACCCCATTCCCCAGCGGGGTTAGCACAGATACGCAGTATTTT. This codes for CASTPFPSGVSTDTQYF.

This clone was detected once. The rearrangement uses TRBV11-2 and TRBJ2-2; weak D call: TRBD2 (5 bases). This CDR3 has 14 residues. Trimming cost V 0 bases and J 7 bases, with 9 bases left between them. Germline CDR1 and CDR2: SGHAT and FQNNGV. The CDR3 DNA sequence: TGTGCCAGCAGCTTAGATCCGGGGAACGGGGAGCTGTTTTTT. Its translation is CASSLDPGNGELFF.

V and J are TRBV7-9 and TRBJ2-7, with D perhaps matching TRBD1 (5 bases). CDR3 size: 14 residues. Germline lookup yields CDR1 SEHNR and CDR2 FQNEAQ (reference sequence). V gave up 0 bases and J gave up 7 bases, with 13 bases separating them. The CDR3 DNA is TGTGCCAGCAGCTTAGCGGGGCCTTTCGAAGAGCAGTACTTC. Its protein product is CASSLAGPFEEQYF.

This clone was found once. CDR3 coding DNA: TGTGCCACCAAGGACAGACCTCTCCTCGGGGAGCAGTACTTC. This encodes CATKDRPLLGEQYF. This chain joins TRBV15 and TRBJ2-7; D might be TRBD1 (6 bases). CDR3 size: 14 residues. CDR1 and CDR2 (germline): LNHNV, YYDKDF (reference sequence). The germline V and J ends were trimmed by 7 bases and 7 bases, with 20 bases remaining between them.

V usage is TRBV5-1 and J usage is TRBJ2-7; 9 bases agree with TRBD1. V lost 1 base to trimming and J lost 3 bases; unmatched junction nucleotides: 5. The length of the CDR3 is 15 residues. From germline, CDR1 is SGHRS and CDR2 YFSETQ. CDR3 protein: CASSLRGQGSYEQYF. The CDR3 nucleotides are TGCGCCAGCAGCTTGCGAGGACAGGGGAGCTACGAGCAGTACTTC.

The chain carries TRBV4-1 and TRBJ2-4, with a weak D call TRBD2 (6 bases). The CDR3 contains 18 residues. V was pared by 1 base and J by 2 bases, with 18 bases between. CDR1 is MGHRA, CDR2 YSYEKL, per germline. CDR3 DNA: TGCGCCAGCAGCCAAGTTTGGGTGGTGGAGGGTTCCAAAAACATTCAGTACTTC. This sequence encodes CASSQVWVVEGSKNIQYF.

This clone has only one observation. V and J are TRBV19 and TRBJ2-1; TRBD2 matches 9 bases. The J segment lost 0 bases and the V segment lost 0 bases, leaving 3 bases of the junction unmatched. This CDR3 has 17 residues. CDR1 LNHDA and CDR2 SQIVND come from the germline V gene (reference sequence). In DNA form, the CDR3 reads TGTGCCAGTAGTATAGAGTGGACTAGCGCCTCCTACAATGAGCAGTTCTTC. Translating gives CASSIEWTSASYNEQFF.

The J gene is TRBJ2-4, the V gene TRBV9; D tentatively reads TRBD1 or TRBD2 (5 bases each). Germline V gives CDR1 SGDLS, CDR2 YYNGEE. This CDR3 comprises 13 residues. Deletions cut 0 bases from V and 11 bases from J, with 12 bases between. The CDR3 DNA sequence: TGTGCCAGCAGCGTAGGCGGGCTAGGGGTTCAGTACTTC. Translated: CASSVGGLGVQYF.

This rearrangement joins TRBV5-6 to TRBJ2-1, with D perhaps TRBD2 (7 bases). V was shortened by 5 bases and J by 7 bases, with 19 bases between the two germline ends. The V gene's germline CDR1 is SGHDT and CDR2 YYEEEE. This CDR3 region has 15 residues. This CDR3 reads CASRIRGGGWNEQFF. DNA of the CDR3: TGTGCCAGCAGAATACGCGGCGGGGGCTGGAATGAGCAGTTCTTC. The whole variable domain, remainder taken from reference TRBV5-6 and TRBJ2-1, is DAGVTQSPTHLIKTRGQQVTLRCSPKSGHDTVSWYQQALGQGPQFIFQYYEEEERQRGNFPDRFSGHQFPNYSSELNVNALLLGDSALYLCASRIRGGGWNEQFFGPGTRLTVL.

A note on this clone: Its ends do not fully match the called genes, so a read error is possible. The V and J genes are TRBV7-9 and TRBJ1-1; D remains unclear. Looked up from germline, CDR1 is SEHNR and CDR2 is FQNEAQ (reference sequence). CDR3 length: 13 residues. The CDR3 protein is CASFSQENSEAFF. The DNA of the CDR3 is TGTGCCAGCTTCTCCCAGGAGAACTCTGAAGCTTTCTTT.

The DNA for the CDR3 is TGTGCCAGCAGCTTCGTGGGCGGGGTGGCCGGGGAGCTGTTTTTT. This translates into CASSFVGGVAGELFF. V usage is TRBV9 and J usage is TRBJ2-2; possible D gene TRBD2, 6 bases. V lost 4 bases and J 6 bases, leaving 16 bases between the germline ends. Per germline, CDR1 SGDLS and CDR2 YYNGEE. The CDR3 has 15 amino acids.

About this clone itself: The identical CDR3 is also encoded by other nucleotide sequences in the sample. This rearrangement joins TRBV5-4 to TRBJ2-2; D gene ambiguous. With 3 bases removed from V and 4 bases from J, the gap between germline ends came to 4 bases. The CDR3 covers 12 residues. Germline CDR1 is SGHNT and CDR2 is YYREEE (reference sequence). This CDR3 is CASSSSTGELFF. The CDR3 coding sequence is TGTGCCAGCAGCTCATCCACCGGGGAGCTGTTTTTT. The entire variable domain, with the rest obtained from reference TRBV5-4 and TRBJ2-2, is as follows: ETGVTQSPTHLIKTRGQQVTLRCSSQSGHNTVSWYQQALGQGPQFIFQYYREEENGRGNFPPRFSGLQFPNYSSELNVNALELDDSALYLCASSSSTGELFFGEGSRLTVL.

CDR3 DNA: TGTGCCAGCAAGGAGGCAGGGGAGGTTGTGGAGACCCAGTACTTC. Amino acids: CASKEAGEVVETQYF. The gene calls are TRBV27 and TRBJ2-5; D might be TRBD1 or TRBD2, each matching 6 bases. From germline, CDR1 is MNHEY and CDR2 SMNVEV (reference sequence). The CDR3 is 15 amino acids. V was pared by 7 bases and J by 5 bases, with 20 bases between.

The rearrangement links TRBV11-2 to TRBJ1-1; 9 positions match TRBD1. Germline V gives CDR1 SGHAT, CDR2 FQNNGV. CDR3 length: 18 residues. Germline trimming cut 1 base from V and 0 bases from J; bases unmatched to any gene: 9. CDR3 amino acids: CASSLGTGTGIMNTEAFF. The CDR3 region has the DNA TGTGCCAGCAGCTTAGGGACCGGGACAGGGATCATGAACACTGAAGCTTTCTTT.

The chain couples TRBV5-5 to TRBJ2-7; the match to TRBD1 covers 9 bases. In germline, CDR1 is SGHKS, CDR2 YYEKEE (reference sequence). This CDR3 region has 15 residues. V was clipped by 4 bases and J by 2 bases; unmatched bases: 7. The CDR3 loop is CASSPWTGATYEQYF. In DNA, the CDR3 is TGTGCCAGCAGCCCCTGGACAGGGGCCACCTACGAGCAGTACTTC.

V and J are TRBV7-2 and TRBJ1-1; D might be TRBD1 (6 bases). V lost 6 bases, J lost 6 bases, and 11 bases lay in between. CDR3 size: 12 residues. Germline values: CDR1 SGHTA, CDR2 FQGNSA. For the CDR3, the DNA is TGTGCCAGCAGTTTTCAGGGGTCTGAAGCTTTCTTT. As protein: CASSFQGSEAFF.

The V call is TRBV7-9, the J call TRBJ1-5; 8 nucleotides line up with TRBD1. Trimming cost V 5 bases and J 3 bases; bases outside gene matches: 6. The CDR3 totals 15 residues. Germline CDR1 reads SEHNR; CDR2 reads FQNEAQ (reference sequence). In DNA, the CDR3 is TGTGCCAGCAGCCCCAGGACAGGGATCAATCAGCCCCAGCATTTT. It translates to CASSPRTGINQPQHF.

A single count supports this clone. The J gene is TRBJ2-5, the V gene TRBV4-1; TRBD1 agrees at 7 bases. The CDR3 has 14 amino acids. Germline CDR1 is MGHRA and CDR2 is YSYEKL. J gave up 1 base and V 7 bases, and 6 bases lay outside the gene matches. CDR3 sequence: CASNLRQGQETQYF. CDR3 coding DNA: TGCGCCAGCAACCTTCGACAGGGCCAAGAGACCCAGTACTTC.

This clone has only one observation. The chain joins TRBV7-9 to TRBJ1-5, with 8 bases identical to TRBD1. Germline CDR1 SEHNR, CDR2 FQNEAQ (reference sequence). The CDR3 length is 18 residues. The ends lost 1 base at V and 3 bases at J; junction bases unmatched: 11. The CDR3 reads CASSLGEGTGQVNQPQHF. In DNA form, the CDR3 reads TGTGCCAGCAGCTTAGGCGAGGGGACGGGACAGGTCAATCAGCCCCAGCATTTT.